Detailed here is one T cell receptor beta chain. TCRdb's copy holds only in-frame clones and misses some; the assay was immunoSEQ multiplex PCR. In the table there are fewer than 200,000 clones, 88% of which are singletons. These data come from a study of blood T cell repertoires in COVID-19. In the study overall: The United States, Italy and Spain were the sources of the acute and convalescent COVID-19 samples.

The length of the CDR3 is 16 residues. Germline lookup yields CDR1 LNHDA and CDR2 SQIVND (reference sequence). Trimming cost V 7 bases and J 4 bases; bases outside gene matches: 14. This TCR was sampled from a man aged 45-65 years who had recovered from COVID-19. The specimen was peripheral blood. V usage is TRBV19 and J usage is TRBJ2-5; 8 bases align to TRBD1. In DNA form, the CDR3 reads TGTGCCAGTATGGAGACAGGGGAAAATTTACGAGAGACCCAGTACTTC. Translating gives CASMETGENLRETQYF.